This entry lists 19 T cell receptor beta chains sequenced from one sample in a study of esophageal squamous cell carcinoma under preoperative chemotherapy. From the PCR reads, TCRdb called clonotypes with MiXCR, one entry per CDR3 protein. Among just over 30,000 distinct CDR3 sequences listed, under 60% were seen once. Sample time point: before preoperative PTX-NDP chemotherapy. The sample was gathered from a patient given preoperative chemotherapy. The origin of the receptors is a human donor with esophageal squamous cell carcinoma. The donor label of this sample is uncertain.

CDR3 loop: CASSLTRQGNTEAFF. The DNA for the CDR3 is TGTGCCAGCAGCTTAACTAGACAGGGGAACACTGAAGCTTTCTTT. V gene TRBV11-2 combines with J gene TRBJ1-1, with 7 bases that match TRBD1. Germline V CDR1 and CDR2: SGHAT, FQNNGV. The J segment lost 1 base and the V segment lost 2 bases, leaving 4 bases of the junction unmatched. The CDR3 contains 15 residues.

This clonotype has a count of ten or more. DNA for the CDR3: TGTGCCAGAAGCGTTAAACCGACAGGACCCTCCGAGACCCAGTACTTC. It encodes CARSVKPTGPSETQYF. The V and J genes are TRBV5-3 and TRBJ2-5; TRBD1 might be the D (6 bases). TRBV5-3 is an ORF; its function is uncertain. This CDR3 comprises 16 residues. The germline V and J ends were trimmed by 4 bases and 5 bases, with 21 bases remaining between them.

This clonotype was observed a handful of times. This chain joins TRBV7-8 and TRBJ2-1; TRBD2 matches at 10 bases. J was trimmed by 2 bases and V by 0 bases; bases with no gene match: 1. The germline V gene encodes CDR1 SGHVS and CDR2 FQNEAQ. The CDR3 has 16 residues. This chain's CDR3 is CASSLATSGAYNEQFF. The CDR3, as DNA: TGTGCCAGCAGCTTAGCAACTAGCGGGGCCTACAATGAGCAGTTCTTC.

Ten or more counts support this clonotype. The chain recombines TRBV19 with TRBJ2-5; either TRBD1 or TRBD2 may fit D (7 bases each). V was pared by 3 bases and J by 2 bases, with 16 bases between. The germline V gene encodes CDR1 LNHDA and CDR2 SQIVND (reference sequence). This CDR3 comprises 16 residues. CDR3 in amino acids: CASSIRQGGGQETQYF. The CDR3, as DNA: TGTGCCAGTAGTATCAGGCAGGGGGGGGGTCAAGAGACCCAGTACTTC. The full variable domain, with the rest looked up from reference TRBV19 and TRBJ2-5, is DGGITQSPKYLFRKEGQNVTLSCEQNLNHDAMYWYRQDPGQGLRLIYYSQIVNDFQKGDIAEGYSVSREKKESFPLTVTSAQKNPTAFYLCASSIRQGGGQETQYFGPGTRLLVL.

To note about this clonotype: Since the CDR3 does not end with the conserved phenylalanine or tryptophan, this likely comes from a read error. It is unclear where the CDR3 begins or ends on the DNA, so no DNA is shown, and the CDR3 is as TCRdb lists it. V and J are TRBV7-9 and TRBJ2-5; no check of the table's D call, TRBD1, against the DNA was made. From germline, CDR1 is SEHNR and CDR2 FQNEAQ (reference sequence). A total of 16 residues make up the CDR3, ends included. The CDR3 region is CASSQGGGGGQESRHS.

This clonotype was observed a handful of times. The chain has TRBV7-2 and TRBJ2-7; TRBD2 might be the D (6 bases). CDR3 length: 15 amino acids. V lost 1 base, J lost 2 bases, and 12 bases lay in between. Germline V gene data show CDR1 as SGHTA and CDR2 as FQGNSA. CDR3 in DNA: TGTGCCAGCAGCTTAGACGTGGGAGGTGCCTACGAGCAGTACTTC. It is translated as CASSLDVGGAYEQYF.

Note on this clonotype: One end of the junction is discordant with germline, which a read error may explain. J is TRBJ2-3 and V is TRBV6-1; a possible D gene is TRBD2 (7 bases). Germline values: CDR1 MNHNS, CDR2 SASEGT. The CDR3 totals 14 residues. As DNA, the CDR3 is TGTGGCAGCAGGGGAGGGAGAGTCACAGACACGCAGTATTTT. Its translation is CGSRGGRVTDTQYF.

The V call is TRBV5-8, the J call TRBJ2-1; TRBD2 matches at 8 bases. The CDR3 is 15 amino acids. Germline V gene sequence: CDR1 SGHTS, CDR2 YDEGEE. V lost 2 bases, J lost 4 bases, and 5 bases stayed unmatched. CDR3 in amino acids: CASSLGGRTYNEQFF. Written as DNA, the CDR3 is TGTGCCAGCAGCTTAGGCGGGAGGACTTACAATGAGCAGTTCTTC. The entire variable domain, with the rest obtained from reference TRBV5-8 and TRBJ2-1, is as follows: EAGVTQSPTHLIKTRGQQATLRCSPISGHTSVYWYQQALGLGLQFLLWYDEGEERNRGNFPPRFSGRQFPNYSSELNVNALELEDSALYLCASSLGGRTYNEQFFGPGTRLTVL.

This clonotype was seen at least ten times. This may be a read error, as it is one base from a much larger clone. This chain uses TRBV25-1 with TRBJ2-5, with no clear D. Germline V gene sequence: CDR1 MGHDK, CDR2 SYGVNS. There are 12 residues in the CDR3. The ends were cut back, 2 bases at V and 11 bases at J, with 12 bases in the middle. The CDR3 protein is CASSELSNEQYF. The CDR3 coding sequence is TGTGCCAGCAGTGAACTGAGCAATGAGCAGTACTTC.

This sequence joins TRBV6-1 and TRBJ2-2, with 8 bases aligning to TRBD2. Trimming took 5 bases from V and 7 from J; bases not matched to a gene: 9. Germline assignment: CDR1 MNHNS and CDR2 SASEGT. This CDR3 contains 15 residues. The CDR3 region has the DNA TGTGCCAGCAGTCCCCCGGGGGGGGGGGGCGGGGAGCTGTTTTTT. Protein product: CASSPPGGGGGELFF.

The chain joins TRBV7-2 to TRBJ2-4, with D perhaps matching TRBD1 (6 bases). Germline V gene data show CDR1 as SGHTA and CDR2 as FQGNSA. There are 16 residues in the CDR3. CDR3 sequence: CASRAQGRRATNMQYF. In DNA, the CDR3 is TGTGCGAGCCGCGCCCAGGGGCGGAGAGCCACAAATATGCAGTACTTC.

This rearrangement joins TRBV7-2 to TRBJ2-5; a possible D gene is TRBD1 (5 bases). The DNA end favors TRBJ2-3, so the J call may be wrong. This CDR3 spans 14 amino acids. Germline V CDR1 and CDR2: SGHTA, FQGNSA. The CDR3 loop is CAGRWGRPEETQYF. The CDR3 DNA is TGTGCGGGCCGCTGGGGCCGGCCAGAAGAGACGCAGTATTTT.

Concerning this clonotype: One end of the junction does not line up with germline, which may come from a read error. J is TRBJ2-2 and V is TRBV7-2; the match to TRBD1 covers 10 bases. Germline-derived CDR1 and CDR2 are SGHTA and FQGNSA. CDR3 size: 15 residues. The CDR3: CASGLGQGGTGALYF. The CDR3 DNA reads as TGTGCCAGCGGCCTAGGACAGGGGGGCACCGGGGCGCTGTATTTT.

This chain joins TRBV7-6 and TRBJ2-7, with D uncertain. Trimming pared 5 bases from V and 0 bases from J, leaving 11 bases between. CDR3 length: 14 residues. CDR1 and CDR2 from the germline V gene are SGHVS and FNYEAQ. CDR3 protein: CASSVPSGSYEQYF. The DNA for the CDR3 is TGTGCCAGCAGCGTACCTTCGGGCTCCTACGAGCAGTACTTC.

With regard to this clonotype: At one end the junction does not follow the germline gene, possibly because of a read error. This chain uses TRBV12-3 or TRBV12-4 with TRBJ2-4; 8 positions agree with TRBD2. The CDR3 length is 16 residues. Written as DNA, the CDR3 is TGTGCCAGCAGCTTAGCGGGGCTAGCGGGCAAAGACACTCAGTACTTC. Protein product: CASSLAGLAGKDTQYF.

The chain combines TRBV7-2 with TRBJ2-3; 9 bases fit TRBD1. After removal of 4 bases from V and 10 bases from J, the junction contained 3 bases not matched to a gene. The CDR3 consists of 12 residues. Germline V gives CDR1 SGHTA, CDR2 FQGNSA. The CDR3 coding sequence is TGTGCCAGCAGCTCACAGGGGGCACCGCAGTATTTT. Amino acid sequence: CASSSQGAPQYF.

This chain links TRBV7-3 with TRBJ2-3; unclear D gene. V was shortened by 1 base and J by 1 base, with 6 bases between the two germline ends. The CDR3 runs to 14 residues. Germline assignment: CDR1 SGHTA and CDR2 FQGTGA. The CDR3 reads CASSLSGGTDTQYF. CDR3 DNA sequence: TGTGCCAGCAGCTTAAGTGGAGGCACAGATACGCAGTATTTT.

This clonotype came up many times. The chain uses TRBV7-9 and TRBJ1-1, with D possibly being TRBD1 (5 bases). This CDR3 is 12 amino acids long. Germline-derived CDR1 and CDR2 are SEHNR and FQNEAQ (reference sequence). Trimming took 0 bases from V and 8 from J, leaving 7 bases between them. Here the CDR3 reads CASSLAAGEAFF. In nucleotides, the CDR3 is TGTGCCAGCAGCTTAGCTGCAGGGGAAGCTTTCTTT. The full variable domain, its missing parts supplied by reference TRBV7-9 and TRBJ1-1, is DTGVSQNPRHKITKRGQNVTFRCDPISEHNRLYWYRQTLGQGPEFLTYFQNEAQLEKSRLLSDRFSAERPKGSFSTLEIQRTEQGDSAMYLCASSLAAGEAFFGQGTRLTVV.

This clonotype was recorded a few times. The chain links TRBV12-3 or TRBV12-4 to TRBJ2-1, with D uncertain. The CDR3 sequence is 14 residues long. Trimming removed 3 bases from V and 13 bases from J, with 19 bases in between. Written as DNA, the CDR3 is TGTGCCAGCAGTTTTGGTCCCTTCCAAGAGACCCAGTTCTTC. It is translated as CASSFGPFQETQFF.